The 15 T cell receptor beta chains given below trace back to one sample, sequenced in a study of PD-1 blockade in classical Hodgkin lymphoma. The repertoire was sequenced with immunoSEQ multiplex PCR; TCRdb's copy has only in-frame clones and lacks some. The sample includes more than 40,000 clones, about two thirds of them seen just once. Time point meaning: cycle 4 day 1 (C4D1), after more than 5 weeks of nivolumab. Each of the patients experienced relapse following autologous stem cell transplantation, and their brentuximab vedotin exposure differed. The starting material was peripheral blood mononuclear cells (PBMCs), obtained before the fourth cycle of nivolumab. The receptors were gathered from a human donor with classical Hodgkin lymphoma.

This chain joins TRBV29-1 and TRBJ1-2; 7 bases line up with TRBD1. Trimming cost V 7 bases and J 4 bases; bases outside gene matches: 3. CDR3 length: 11 amino acids. Per the germline V gene, CDR1 is SQVTM and CDR2 is ANQGSEA. Here the CDR3 DNA reads TGCAGCGGCCGGGACAGCTATGGCTACACCTTC. Protein product: CSGRDSYGYTF.

The J gene is TRBJ1-4, the V gene TRBV7-9; no definite D call. The ends were cut back, 3 bases at V and 7 bases at J, with 3 bases in the middle. This CDR3 spans 11 amino acids. Germline V gives CDR1 SEHNR, CDR2 FQNEAQ (reference sequence). CDR3 DNA: TGTGCCAGCAGCTTTGGTGAAAAACTGTTTTTT. It encodes CASSFGEKLFF.

In this sample, this clone turned up a few times. CDR3 protein: CASSTYNQPQHF. CDR3 nucleotide sequence: TGTGCCAGTAGTACTTATAATCAGCCCCAGCATTTT. The chain carries TRBV19 and TRBJ1-5; no firm D call. The CDR3 totals 12 residues. The V and J ends lost 4 bases and 4 bases respectively, with 5 bases between them. CDR1 is LNHDA, CDR2 SQIVND, per germline (reference sequence). The complete variable domain, with remaining parts taken from reference TRBV19 and TRBJ1-5, reads DGGITQSPKYLFRKEGQNVTLSCEQNLNHDAMYWYRQDPGQGLRLIYYSQIVNDFQKGDIAEGYSVSREKKESFPLTVTSAQKNPTAFYLCASSTYNQPQHFGDGTRLSIL.

This chain joins TRBV4-3 and TRBJ2-2, with 10 bases aligning to TRBD2. The CDR3 is 15 amino acids. Trimming removed 5 bases from V and 7 bases from J; junction bases left unmatched: 7. CDR1 is LGHNA, CDR2 YSLEER, per germline. The CDR3: CASSIQRGGFGELFF. The CDR3 DNA reads as TGCGCCAGCAGCATTCAGCGGGGGGGTTTCGGGGAGCTGTTTTTT.

The V and J genes are TRBV19 and TRBJ2-5; D is possibly TRBD1 (6 bases). V was pared by 4 bases and J by 6 bases, with 15 bases between. The CDR3 runs to 14 residues. Germline loops: CDR1 LNHDA, CDR2 SQIVND (reference sequence). CDR3 coding DNA: TGTGCCAGTAGTACCACAGGGTGGGAACAGACCCAGTACTTC. Its translation: CASSTTGWEQTQYF.

Sample share makes this clone medium-sized. The chain joins TRBV27 to TRBJ1-2; 7 nucleotides agree with TRBD1. Per the germline V gene, CDR1 is MNHEY and CDR2 is SMNVEV (reference sequence). The CDR3 contains 13 residues. V gave up 0 bases and J gave up 6 bases; unmatched junction bases: 1. CDR3: CASSLSTGNGYTF. CDR3 bases: TGTGCCAGCAGTTTATCGACAGGGAATGGCTACACCTTC.

V is TRBV7-9 and J is TRBJ1-4; TRBD1 aligns across 9 bases. Trimming took 5 bases from V and 8 from J; bases not matched to a gene: 12. This CDR3 has 16 amino acids. The germline gives CDR1 SEHNR, CDR2 FQNEAQ (reference sequence). The CDR3 nucleotides are TGTGCCAGCAGCCTGGGACAGGGAAAGGTGGAGGAAAAACTGTTTTTT. Translating gives CASSLGQGKVEEKLFF.

The V gene is TRBV4-3, the J gene TRBJ2-6, with D perhaps matching TRBD2 (6 bases). V was clipped by 8 bases and J by 0 bases, with 14 bases between them. The CDR3 is made up of 16 amino acids. Germline V lookup: CDR1 LGHNA, CDR2 YSLEER. The CDR3 coding sequence is TGCGCCAGCGGGGAGGAACCTTTCTCTGGGGCCAACGTCCTGACTTTC. Translating gives CASGEEPFSGANVLTF.

This clone has a handful of counts. The chain combines TRBV6-1 with TRBJ1-5; TRBD1 aligns across 7 bases. The CDR3 extends over 14 amino acids. The germline gives CDR1 MNHNS, CDR2 SASEGT. V was clipped by 3 bases and J by 5 bases; unmatched bases: 4. The DNA for the CDR3 is TGTGCCAGCAGTGACGCGACAGGGTATCAGCCCCAGCATTTT. This sequence encodes CASSDATGYQPQHF.

Only a few counts were recorded for this clone. The chain joins TRBV5-4 to TRBJ1-6, with 7 bases lining up with TRBD1. Per germline, CDR1 SGHNT and CDR2 YYREEE (reference sequence). This CDR3 comprises 15 residues. The V segment lost 0 bases and the J segment 10 bases; nucleotides outside the gene matches: 7. CDR3 residues: CASSLDRSGGSPLHF. The CDR3 DNA reads TGTGCCAGCAGCTTGGATCGGTCAGGGGGATCACCCCTCCACTTT.

The rearrangement links TRBV7-2 to TRBJ2-7, with D tentatively TRBD2 (5 bases). This CDR3 contains 14 residues. Germline CDR1 and CDR2: SGHTA and FQGNSA. The V gene lost 1 base and the J gene lost 6 bases, with 13 bases spanning the gap. DNA of the CDR3: TGTGCCAGCAGCTTAGGATTAACTGGAGGCGAGCAGTACTTC. It encodes CASSLGLTGGEQYF.

The chain uses TRBV7-9 and TRBJ2-1, with D unresolved. Between the trimmed V and J ends, which lost 6 bases and 9 bases, there was a span of 15 bases. CDR3 length: 13 residues. From germline, CDR1 is SEHNR and CDR2 FQNEAQ (reference sequence). CDR3 loop: CASRPAASFEQFF. CDR3 coding DNA: TGTGCCAGCAGACCTGCAGCTAGTTTTGAGCAGTTCTTC.

This clone was observed a handful of times. The rearrangement links TRBV19 to TRBJ1-1; TRBD1 agrees at 8 bases. The ends lost 2 bases at V and 1 base at J; junction bases unmatched: 9. From germline, CDR1 is LNHDA and CDR2 SQIVND (reference sequence). The CDR3 loop spans 17 amino acids. The CDR3: CASSIYKIGTGNTEAFF. Written as DNA, the CDR3 is TGTGCCAGTAGTATATATAAAATCGGGACAGGGAACACTGAAGCTTTCTTT.

The chain combines TRBV13 with TRBJ2-1, with TRBD1 as a possible D gene (6 bases). Germline loops: CDR1 PRHDT, CDR2 FYEKMQ (reference sequence). The CDR3 is 17 residues long. V was trimmed by 4 bases and J by 1 base, leaving 17 bases between them. CDR3 bases: TGTGCCAGCAGCTCGGGGACACTCGCGATGTCCTACAATGAGCAGTTCTTC. Translation gives CASSSGTLAMSYNEQFF.

This chain uses TRBV28 with TRBJ2-7, with 8 bases matching TRBD2. Germline trimming cut 3 bases from V and 3 bases from J; bases unmatched to any gene: 7. CDR1 is MDHEN, CDR2 SYDVKM, per germline. The CDR3 is made up of 15 amino acids. The CDR3 DNA follows: TGTGCCAGCAGTTTTTTGCGGGGGGCTGTCTACGAGCAGTACTTC. This gives the protein CASSFLRGAVYEQYF.